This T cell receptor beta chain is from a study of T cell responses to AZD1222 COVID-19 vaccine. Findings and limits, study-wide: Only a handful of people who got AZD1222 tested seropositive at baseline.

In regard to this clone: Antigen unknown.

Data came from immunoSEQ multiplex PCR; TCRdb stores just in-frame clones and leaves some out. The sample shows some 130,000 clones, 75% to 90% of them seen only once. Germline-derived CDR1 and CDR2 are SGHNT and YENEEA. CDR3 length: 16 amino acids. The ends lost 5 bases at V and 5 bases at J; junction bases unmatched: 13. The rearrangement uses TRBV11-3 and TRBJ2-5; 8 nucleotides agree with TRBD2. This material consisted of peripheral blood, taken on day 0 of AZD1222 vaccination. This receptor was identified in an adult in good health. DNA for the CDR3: TGTGCCAGCAGCCCCCGGGGGGGGGCCCGTCGGGAGACCCAGTACTTC. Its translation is CASSPRGGARRETQYF.